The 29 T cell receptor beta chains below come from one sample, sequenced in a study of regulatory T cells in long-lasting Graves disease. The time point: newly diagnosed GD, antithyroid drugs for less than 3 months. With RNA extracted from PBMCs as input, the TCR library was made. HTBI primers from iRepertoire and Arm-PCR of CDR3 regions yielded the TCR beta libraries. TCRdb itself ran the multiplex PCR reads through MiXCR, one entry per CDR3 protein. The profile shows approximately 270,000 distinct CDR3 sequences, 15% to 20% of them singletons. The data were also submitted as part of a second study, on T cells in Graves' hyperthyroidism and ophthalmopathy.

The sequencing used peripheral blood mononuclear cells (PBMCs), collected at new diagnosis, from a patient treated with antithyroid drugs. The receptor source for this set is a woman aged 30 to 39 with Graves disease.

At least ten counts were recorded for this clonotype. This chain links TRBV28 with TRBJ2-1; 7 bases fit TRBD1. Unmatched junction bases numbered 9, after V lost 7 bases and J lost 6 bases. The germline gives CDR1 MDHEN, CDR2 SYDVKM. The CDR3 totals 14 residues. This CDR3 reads CASIDRVLSNEQFF. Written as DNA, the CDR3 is TGTGCCAGCATCGACAGGGTGCTCAGCAATGAGCAGTTCTTC.

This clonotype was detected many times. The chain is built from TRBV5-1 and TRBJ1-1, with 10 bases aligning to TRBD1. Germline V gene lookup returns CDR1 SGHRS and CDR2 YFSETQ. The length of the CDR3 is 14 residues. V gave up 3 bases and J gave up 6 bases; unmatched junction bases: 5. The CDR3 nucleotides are TGCGCCAGCAGCTCGGGACAGGGGCGCGCTGAAGCTTTCTTT. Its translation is CASSSGQGRAEAFF.

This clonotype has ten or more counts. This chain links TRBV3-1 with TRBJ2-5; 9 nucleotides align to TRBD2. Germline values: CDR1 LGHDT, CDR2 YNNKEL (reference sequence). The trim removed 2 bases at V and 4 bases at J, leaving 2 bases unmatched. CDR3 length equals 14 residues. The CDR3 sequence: CASSQLAGLETQYF. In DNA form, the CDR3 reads TGTGCCAGCAGCCAACTAGCGGGGTTAGAGACCCAGTACTTC.

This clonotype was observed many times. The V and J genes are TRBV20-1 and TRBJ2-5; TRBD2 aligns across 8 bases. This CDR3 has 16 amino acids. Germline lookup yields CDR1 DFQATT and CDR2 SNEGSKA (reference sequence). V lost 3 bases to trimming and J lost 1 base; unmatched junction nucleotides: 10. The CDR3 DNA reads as TGCAGTGCTAGCCTCCGGGGGGGGGTCCTCCAAGAGACCCAGTACTTC. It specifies CSASLRGGVLQETQYF.

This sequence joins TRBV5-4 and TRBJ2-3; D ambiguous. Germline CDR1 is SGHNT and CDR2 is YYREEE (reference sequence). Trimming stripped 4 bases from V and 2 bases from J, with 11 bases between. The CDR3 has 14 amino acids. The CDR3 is CASSPDPITDTQYF. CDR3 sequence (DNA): TGTGCCAGCAGCCCCGACCCAATCACAGATACGCAGTATTTT.

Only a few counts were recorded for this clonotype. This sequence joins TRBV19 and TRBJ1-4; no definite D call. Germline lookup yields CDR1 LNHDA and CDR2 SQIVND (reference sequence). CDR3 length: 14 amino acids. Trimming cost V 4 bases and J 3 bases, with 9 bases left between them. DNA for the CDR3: TGTGCCAGTAGTACCGGACGGGCTAATGAAAAACTGTTTTTT. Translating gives CASSTGRANEKLFF.

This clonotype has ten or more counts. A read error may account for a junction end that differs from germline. The CDR3 here is CASGMRDSLNTAAFF. CDR3 coding DNA: TGTGCCAGCGGAATGCGGGACAGTTTGAACACTGCAGCTTTCTTT. The rearrangement links TRBV5-4 to TRBJ1-1; 7 bases are shared with TRBD1. The CDR3 is made up of 15 amino acids. Germline V gene data show CDR1 as SGHNT and CDR2 as YYREEE (reference sequence). The variable domain in full, completed from reference TRBV5-4 and TRBJ1-1, reads ETGVTQSPTHLIKTRGQQVTLRCSSQSGHNTVSWYQQALGQGPQFIFQYYREEENGRGNFPPRFSGLQFPNYSSELNVNALELDDSALYLCASGMRDSLNTAAFFGQGTRLTVV.

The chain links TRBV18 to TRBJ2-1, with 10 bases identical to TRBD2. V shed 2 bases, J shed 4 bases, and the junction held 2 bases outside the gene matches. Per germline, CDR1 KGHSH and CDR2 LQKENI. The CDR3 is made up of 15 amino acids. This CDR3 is CASSPEAGGYNEQFF. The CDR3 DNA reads TGTGCCAGCTCACCAGAAGCGGGGGGGTACAATGAGCAGTTCTTC.

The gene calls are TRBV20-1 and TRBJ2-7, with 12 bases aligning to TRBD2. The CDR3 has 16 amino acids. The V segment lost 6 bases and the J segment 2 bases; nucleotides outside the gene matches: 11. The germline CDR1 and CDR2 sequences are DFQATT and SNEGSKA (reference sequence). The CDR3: CSANPMTSGGTYEQYF. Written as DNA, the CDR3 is TGCAGTGCAAACCCGATGACTAGCGGGGGAACCTACGAGCAGTACTTC.

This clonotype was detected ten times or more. CDR3 loop: CASSNHAGTPYEQYF. CDR3 sequence (DNA): TGTGCCAGCAGTAATCACGCGGGGACCCCCTACGAGCAGTACTTC. V and J are TRBV6-1 and TRBJ2-7; maybe TRBD2 (6 bases). Germline CDR1 and CDR2: MNHNS and SASEGT. V lost 5 bases and J 2 bases, leaving 16 bases between the germline ends. The CDR3 totals 15 residues.

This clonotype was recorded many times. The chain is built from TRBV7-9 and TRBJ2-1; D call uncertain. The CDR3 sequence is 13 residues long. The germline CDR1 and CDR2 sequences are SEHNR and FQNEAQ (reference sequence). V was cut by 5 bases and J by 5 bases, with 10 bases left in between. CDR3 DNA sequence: TGTGCCAGCAGCCGAGGACGAAACAATGAGCAGTTCTTC. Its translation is CASSRGRNNEQFF.

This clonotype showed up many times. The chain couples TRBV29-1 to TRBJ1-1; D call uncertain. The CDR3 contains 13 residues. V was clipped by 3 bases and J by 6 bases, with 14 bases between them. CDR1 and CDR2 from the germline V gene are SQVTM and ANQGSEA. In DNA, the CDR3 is TGCAGCGTTGAGGGTGGTAGGGCGGCTGAAGCTTTCTTT. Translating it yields CSVEGGRAAEAFF.

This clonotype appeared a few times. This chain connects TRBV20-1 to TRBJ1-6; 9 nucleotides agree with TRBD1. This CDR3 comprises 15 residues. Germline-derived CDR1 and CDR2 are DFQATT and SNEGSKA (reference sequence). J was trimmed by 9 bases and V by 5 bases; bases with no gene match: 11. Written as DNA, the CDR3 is TGCAGTGCTCGGACCCTAGGACAGGGGAGTTCACCCCTCCACTTT. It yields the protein CSARTLGQGSSPLHF.

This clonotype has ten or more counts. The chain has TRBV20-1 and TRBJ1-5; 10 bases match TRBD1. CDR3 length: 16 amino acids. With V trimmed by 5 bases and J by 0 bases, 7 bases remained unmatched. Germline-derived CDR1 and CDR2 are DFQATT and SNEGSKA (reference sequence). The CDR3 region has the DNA TGCAGTGCTGGGGGACAGGGGTCGGTTAGCAATCAGCCCCAGCATTTT. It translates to CSAGGQGSVSNQPQHF.

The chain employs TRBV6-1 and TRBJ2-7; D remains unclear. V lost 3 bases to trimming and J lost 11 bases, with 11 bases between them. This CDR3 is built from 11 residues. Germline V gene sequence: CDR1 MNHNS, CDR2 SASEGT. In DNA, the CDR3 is TGTGCCAGCAGTGATTTCGCCGGCGAGTACTTC. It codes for CASSDFAGEYF.

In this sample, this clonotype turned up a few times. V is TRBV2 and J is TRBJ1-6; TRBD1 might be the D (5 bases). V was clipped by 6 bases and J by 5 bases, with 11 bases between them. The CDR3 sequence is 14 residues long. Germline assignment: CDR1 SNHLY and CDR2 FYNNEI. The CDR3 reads CASRVGGNNSPLHF. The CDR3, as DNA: TGTGCCAGCAGAGTCGGGGGTAATAATTCACCCCTCCACTTT.

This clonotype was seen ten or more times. This CDR3 is CASSTTGVTYEQYF. For the CDR3, the DNA is TGTGCCAGCAGCACAACAGGGGTTACCTACGAGCAGTACTTC. This chain connects TRBV7-9 to TRBJ2-7; 7 bases map to TRBD1. Germline CDR1 is SEHNR and CDR2 is FQNEAQ (reference sequence). The J segment lost 2 bases and the V segment lost 5 bases, leaving 6 bases of the junction unmatched. This CDR3 comprises 14 residues.

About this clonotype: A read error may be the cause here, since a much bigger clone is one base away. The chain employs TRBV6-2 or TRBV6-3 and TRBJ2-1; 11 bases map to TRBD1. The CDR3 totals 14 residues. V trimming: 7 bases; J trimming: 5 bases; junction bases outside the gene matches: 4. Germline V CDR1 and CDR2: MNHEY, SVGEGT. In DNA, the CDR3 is TGTGCCAGCACTGGGACAGGGGGGAACAATGAGCAGTTCTTC. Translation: CASTGTGGNNEQFF.

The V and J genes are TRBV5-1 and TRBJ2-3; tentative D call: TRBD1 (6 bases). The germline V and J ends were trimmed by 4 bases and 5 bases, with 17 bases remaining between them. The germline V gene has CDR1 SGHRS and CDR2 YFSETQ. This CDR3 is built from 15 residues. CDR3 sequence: CASSEAYRARDTQYF. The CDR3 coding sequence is TGCGCCAGCAGCGAAGCTTACAGGGCAAGAGATACGCAGTATTTT.

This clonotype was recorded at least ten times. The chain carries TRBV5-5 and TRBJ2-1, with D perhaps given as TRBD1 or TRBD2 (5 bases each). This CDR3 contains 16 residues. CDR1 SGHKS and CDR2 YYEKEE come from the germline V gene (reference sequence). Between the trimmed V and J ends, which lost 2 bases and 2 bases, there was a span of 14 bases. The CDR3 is CASSFLPGTTYNEQFF. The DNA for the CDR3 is TGTGCCAGCAGCTTCCTACCAGGGACCACCTACAATGAGCAGTTCTTC.

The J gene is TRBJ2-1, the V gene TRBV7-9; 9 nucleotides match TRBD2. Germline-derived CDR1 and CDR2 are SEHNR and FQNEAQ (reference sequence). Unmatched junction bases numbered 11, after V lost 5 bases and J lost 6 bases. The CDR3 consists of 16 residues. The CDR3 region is CASSPRTSDHPNEQFF. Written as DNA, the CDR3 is TGTGCCAGCAGCCCTAGGACTAGCGACCATCCCAATGAGCAGTTCTTC.

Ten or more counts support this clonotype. The CDR3, as DNA: TGCGCCAGCAGCCCCCGGACTTATTCTGGAAACACCATATATTTT. Its translation is CASSPRTYSGNTIYF. This chain links TRBV4-1 with TRBJ1-3, with no clear D. There are 15 residues in the CDR3. The V and J ends lost 4 bases and 1 base respectively, with 11 bases between them. Germline V gene data show CDR1 as MGHRA and CDR2 as YSYEKL.

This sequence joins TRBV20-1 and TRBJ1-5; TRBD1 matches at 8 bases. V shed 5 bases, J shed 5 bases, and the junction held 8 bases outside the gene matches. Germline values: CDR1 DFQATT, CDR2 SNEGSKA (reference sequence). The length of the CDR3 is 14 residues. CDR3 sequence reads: CSAGWGTGDQPQHF. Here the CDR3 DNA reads TGCAGTGCTGGTTGGGGGACAGGCGATCAGCCCCAGCATTTT.

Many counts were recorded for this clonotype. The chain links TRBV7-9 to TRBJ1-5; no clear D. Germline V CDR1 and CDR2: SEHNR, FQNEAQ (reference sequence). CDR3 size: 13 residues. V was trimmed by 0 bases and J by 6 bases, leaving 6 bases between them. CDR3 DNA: TGTGCCAGCAGCTTAGCGGATAGTCAGCCCCAGCATTTT. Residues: CASSLADSQPQHF.

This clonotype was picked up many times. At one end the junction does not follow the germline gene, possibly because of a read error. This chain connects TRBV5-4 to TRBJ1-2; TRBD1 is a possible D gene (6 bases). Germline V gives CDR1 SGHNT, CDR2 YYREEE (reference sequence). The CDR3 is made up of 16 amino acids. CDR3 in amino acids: CASSLPGTRNNYGYTF. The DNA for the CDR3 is TGCGCCAGCAGCTTACCCGGGACACGGAACAACTATGGCTACACCTTC.

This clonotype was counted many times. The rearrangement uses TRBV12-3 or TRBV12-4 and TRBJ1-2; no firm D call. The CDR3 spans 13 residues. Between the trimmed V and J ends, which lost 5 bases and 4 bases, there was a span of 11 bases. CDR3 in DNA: TGTGCCAGCAGTCCCCCGGATCTCTATGGCTACACCTTC. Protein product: CASSPPDLYGYTF.

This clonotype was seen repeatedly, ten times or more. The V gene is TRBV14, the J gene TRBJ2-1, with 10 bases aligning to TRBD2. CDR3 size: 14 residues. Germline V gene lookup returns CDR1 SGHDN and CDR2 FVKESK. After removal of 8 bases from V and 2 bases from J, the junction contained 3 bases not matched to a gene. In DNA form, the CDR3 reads TGTGCCAGCGAGCGGGGGGGCCCCTACAATGAGCAGTTCTTC. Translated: CASERGGPYNEQFF.

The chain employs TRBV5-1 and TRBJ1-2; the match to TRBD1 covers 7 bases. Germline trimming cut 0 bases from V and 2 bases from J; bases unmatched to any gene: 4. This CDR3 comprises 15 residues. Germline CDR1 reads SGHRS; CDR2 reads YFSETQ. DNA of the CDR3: TGCGCCAGCAGCTTGGTCGGGACAGAGAACTATGGCTACACCTTC. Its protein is CASSLVGTENYGYTF.

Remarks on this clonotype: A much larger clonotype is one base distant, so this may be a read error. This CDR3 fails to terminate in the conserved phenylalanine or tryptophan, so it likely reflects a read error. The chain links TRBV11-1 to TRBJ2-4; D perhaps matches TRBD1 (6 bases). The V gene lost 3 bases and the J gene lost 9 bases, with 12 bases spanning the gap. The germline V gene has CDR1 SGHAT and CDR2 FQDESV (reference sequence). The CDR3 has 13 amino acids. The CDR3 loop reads CASSFSRGSIQYI. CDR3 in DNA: TGTGCCAGCAGCTTTTCAAGGGGGAGCATTCAGTACATC.